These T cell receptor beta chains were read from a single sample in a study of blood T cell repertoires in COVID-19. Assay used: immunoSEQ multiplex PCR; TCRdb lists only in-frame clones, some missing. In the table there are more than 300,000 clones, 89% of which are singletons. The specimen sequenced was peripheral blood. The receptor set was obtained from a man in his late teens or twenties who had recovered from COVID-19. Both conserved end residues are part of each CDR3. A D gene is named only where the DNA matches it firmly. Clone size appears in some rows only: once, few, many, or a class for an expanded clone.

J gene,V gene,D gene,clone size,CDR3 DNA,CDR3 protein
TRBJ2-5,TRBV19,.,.,TGTGCCAGTCAACGGAGGTGGGGATTATACCAAGAGACCCAGTACTTC,CASQRRWGLYQETQYF
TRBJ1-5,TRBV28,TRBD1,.,TGTGCCAGCAGTTTAGGAACAGGGGGCAATCAGCCCCAGCATTTT,CASSLGTGGNQPQHF
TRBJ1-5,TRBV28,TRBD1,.,TGTGCCAGCAGTTTATCCCTCTCGACAGGGGGCGACAATCAGCCCCAGCATTTT,CASSLSLSTGGDNQPQHF
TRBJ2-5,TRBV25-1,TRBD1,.,TGTGCCAGCAGTGCTAACAGGGGCGATGTAGAGACCCAGTACTTC,CASSANRGDVETQYF
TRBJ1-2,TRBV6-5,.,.,TGTGCCAGCAGACAGGGAGCCATCGCTAACTATGGCTACACCTTC,CASRQGAIANYGYTF
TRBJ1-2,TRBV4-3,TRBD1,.,TGCGCCAGCAGCCAGAAGACAGGGTGGGATGGCTACACCTTC,CASSQKTGWDGYTF
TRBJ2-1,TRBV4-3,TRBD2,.,TGCGCCAGCAGTTTAAAGGCCCCGGCTAGCGGGGGAGATGAGCAGTTCTTC,CASSLKAPASGGDEQFF
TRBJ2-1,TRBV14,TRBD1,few,TGTGCCAGCAGACGGGGACAGGGAAGCTACAATGAGCAGTTCTTC,CASRRGQGSYNEQFF
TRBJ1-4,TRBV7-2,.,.,TGTGCCAGCAGCTTTCAAGGCTCAGGTGAAAAACTGTTTTTT,CASSFQGSGEKLFF
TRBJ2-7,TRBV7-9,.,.,TGTGCCAGCAGCGGAGGAGGGACAGAGGCCTACGAGCAGTACTTC,CASSGGGTEAYEQYF
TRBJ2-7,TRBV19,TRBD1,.,TGTGCCAGTAGTACTTCGACAGGGCCCCACGAGCAGTACTTC,CASSTSTGPHEQYF
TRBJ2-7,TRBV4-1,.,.,TGCGCCAGCAGCCCGAGAGGGGGGGCCTACGAGCAGTACTTC,CASSPRGGAYEQYF
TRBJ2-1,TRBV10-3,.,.,TGTGCCATCAGTCGCGGCCTTAGCGGAGGGACCTACAATGAGCAGTTCTTC,CAISRGLSGGTYNEQFF
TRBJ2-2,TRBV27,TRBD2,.,TGTGCCAGCAGTTTAGACGGGAGGGGGTTGACCGGGGAGCTGTTTTTT,CASSLDGRGLTGELFF
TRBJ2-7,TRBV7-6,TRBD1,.,TGTGCCAGCAGCATCGGGACAGGGAGGTACGAGCAGTACTTC,CASSIGTGRYEQYF
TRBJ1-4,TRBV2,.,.,TGTGCCAGCAGCGGCCTACCTCGAGGACAGCGAAATGAAAAACTGTTTTTT,CASSGLPRGQRNEKLFF
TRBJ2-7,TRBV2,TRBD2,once,TGTGCCAGCAGTTGGGGGGGCGAGCAGTACTTC,CASSWGGEQYF
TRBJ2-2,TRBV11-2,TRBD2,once,TGTGCCAGCGGGAAATTAGCGGGGGGGATCCGAACCGGGGAGCTGTTTTTT,CASGKLAGGIRTGELFF
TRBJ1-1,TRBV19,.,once,TGTGCCAGCAGAGCCTCGAGCGCGGGGGCTACTGAAGCTTTCTTT,CASRASSAGATEAFF
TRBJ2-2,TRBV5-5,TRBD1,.,TGTGCCAGCAGCTGGGGGACAGCGAACACCGGGGAGCTGTTTTTT,CASSWGTANTGELFF
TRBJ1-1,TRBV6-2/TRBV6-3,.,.,TGTGCCAGCAGTGTCGGTTTAGGGGACACTGAAGCTTTCTTT,CASSVGLGDTEAFF
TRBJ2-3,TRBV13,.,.,TGTGCCAGCAGCTTAGGCCTCGGGGGCACAGATACGCAGTATTTT,CASSLGLGGTDTQYF
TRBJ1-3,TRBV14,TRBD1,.,TGTGCCAGCAGCAAGACAGGGCTAAGCAACACCATATATTTT,CASSKTGLSNTIYF
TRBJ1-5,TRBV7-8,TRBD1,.,TGTGCCAGCAGCCGTGAACAGGGGCGTTATAGCAATCAGCCCCAGCATTTT,CASSREQGRYSNQPQHF
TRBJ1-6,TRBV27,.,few,TGTGCCAGCAGTTTCGGGGGGGAATCACCCCTCCACTTT,CASSFGGESPLHF
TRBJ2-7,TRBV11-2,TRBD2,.,TGTGCCAGCAGCTTAAGTTGGGGGGGCTCCTACGAGCAGTACTTC,CASSLSWGGSYEQYF
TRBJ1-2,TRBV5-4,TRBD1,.,TGTGCCAGCAGCTCGGATCCGGGACAGGGAGATGGCTACACCTTC,CASSSDPGQGDGYTF
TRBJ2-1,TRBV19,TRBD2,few,TGTGCCAGTAGTCTTGCCGGGACTAGGTACAATGAGCAGTTCTTC,CASSLAGTRYNEQFF
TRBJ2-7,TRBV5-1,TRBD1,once,TGCGCCAGCAGATCCGCGACAGGGGGTGTGGACGAGCAGTACTTC,CASRSATGGVDEQYF
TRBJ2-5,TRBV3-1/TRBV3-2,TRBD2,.,TGTGCCAGCAGCCAATCTAGCGGACAAGAGACCCAGTACTTC,CASSQSSGQETQYF
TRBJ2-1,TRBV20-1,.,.,TGCAGTGCCCAGTTACTCCGGGGTGAGTTCTTC,CSAQLLRGEFF
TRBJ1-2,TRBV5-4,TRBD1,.,TGTGCCAGCAGCTTGGTACAGGGGTATGGCTACACCTTC,CASSLVQGYGYTF
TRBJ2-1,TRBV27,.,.,TGTGCCAGCTGGCGGGAACAGACTTCCAATGAGCAGTTCTTC,CASWREQTSNEQFF
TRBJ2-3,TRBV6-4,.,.,TGTGCCAGCAGTGACACGGCCACAGGGACGGCCGGTACGCAGTATTTT,CASSDTATGTAGTQYF
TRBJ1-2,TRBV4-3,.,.,TGCGCCAGCAGCCCCGGACGTCGGGAGGACTATGGCTACACCTTC,CASSPGRREDYGYTF
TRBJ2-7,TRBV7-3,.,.,TGTGCCAGCAGCTTAAGTGGGAACTCGGGGGACGAGCAGTACTTC,CASSLSGNSGDEQYF
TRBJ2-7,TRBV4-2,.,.,TGTGCCAGCAGCCAAGATGCAGGGCCCTACGAGCAGTACTTC,CASSQDAGPYEQYF
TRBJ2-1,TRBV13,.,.,TGTGCCAGCAGCTTAGGGACTCTCAACAATGAGCAGTTCTTC,CASSLGTLNNEQFF
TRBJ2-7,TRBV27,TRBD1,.,TGTGCCAGCAGTCTAGGGACAGCCTACGAGCAGTACTTC,CASSLGTAYEQYF
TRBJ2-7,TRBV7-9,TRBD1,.,TGTGCCAGCAGCAACCGGGACAGGGGGCATGAGCAGTACTTC,CASSNRDRGHEQYF
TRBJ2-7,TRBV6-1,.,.,TGTGCCAGCAGTGAAGGGTTCTATGGCGGGTACGAGCAGTACTTC,CASSEGFYGGYEQYF
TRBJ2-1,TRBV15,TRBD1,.,TGTGCCACCAGCAACCGGGACAGGGGCTACAATGAGCAGTTCTTC,CATSNRDRGYNEQFF
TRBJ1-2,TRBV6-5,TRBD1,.,TGTGCCAGCTTTGGACAGGCGCGGAAAGGCTACACCTTC,CASFGQARKGYTF
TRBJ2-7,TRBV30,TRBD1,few,TGTGCCTGTAAGGGGGCCCCCTACGAGCAGTACTTC,CACKGAPYEQYF
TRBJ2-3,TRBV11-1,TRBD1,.,TGTGCCAGCCGCCGGGACAGCAACACAGATACGCAGTATTTT,CASRRDSNTDTQYF
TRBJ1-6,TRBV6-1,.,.,TGTGCCAGCAGTGAGTCTGGGGAGGGTTCACCCCTCCACTTT,CASSESGEGSPLHF
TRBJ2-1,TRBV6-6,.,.,TGTGCCAGCAGTCATGGAGAGAGCTCCTACAATGAGCAGTTCTTC,CASSHGESSYNEQFF
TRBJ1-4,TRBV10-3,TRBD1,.,TGTGCCATCAGTTCGGCCCCTGGACAGGGGGATGAAAAACTGTTTTTT,CAISSAPGQGDEKLFF